Following are 19 T cell receptor beta chains from one sample sequenced in a study of monozygotic twins with inflammatory bowel disease. TCRdb re-called the 5' RACE reads; every CDR3 protein appears as one record, without DNA. Its clone listing holds approximately 340,000 distinct CDR3 sequences. The sample taken for sequencing was blood. These TCRs come from a human donor with ulcerative colitis or Crohn's disease, or a healthy co-twin of an affected twin (not recorded which).

The V gene is TRBV4-1, the J gene TRBJ1-6. Germline CDR1 reads MGHRA; CDR2 reads YSYEKL. This CDR3 spans 13 amino acids. The CDR3 loop reads CASSQQGPWTLHF.

The chain joins TRBV3-1 to TRBJ2-4; without DNA, the TCRdb call of TRBD2 cannot be checked. The CDR3 has 14 residues. CDR1 and CDR2 from the germline V gene are LGHDT and YNNKEL (reference sequence). This CDR3 reads CASSQVGDYSIQYF.

The chain carries TRBV6-2 or TRBV6-3 and TRBJ2-2; no DNA is available, so the TRBD2 call from TCRdb remains unchecked. From germline, CDR1 is MNHEY and CDR2 SVGEGT. CDR3 length equals 15 residues. CDR3 region: CASSYSTRYQGELFF.

The chain uses TRBV7-9 and TRBJ2-1; as DNA is missing, the TRBD2 call by TCRdb cannot be tested. The CDR3 spans 17 residues. Germline CDR1 and CDR2: SEHNR and FQNEAQ (reference sequence). CDR3: CASSASSGGISYNEQFF.

The chain has TRBV7-8 and TRBJ1-5; absent DNA, TCRdb's TRBD1 call cannot be checked. Germline V gene lookup returns CDR1 SGHVS and CDR2 FQNEAQ. The CDR3 consists of 15 residues. CDR3 sequence reads: CASSLVGGGNQPQHF.

This chain joins TRBV11-2 and TRBJ2-1; TCRdb gives TRBD1 as the D gene, but with no DNA this cannot be confirmed. The CDR3 loop spans 13 amino acids. CDR1 is SGHAT, CDR2 FQNNGV, per germline. CDR3 in amino acids: CASSLQGFHEQFF.

The chain recombines TRBV28 with TRBJ1-5; TCRdb calls TRBD1, which cannot be checked without DNA. The CDR3 has 15 residues. CDR1 is MDHEN and CDR2 is SYDVKM in the germline V gene. CDR3 amino acids: CASSLGTLTGQPQHF. Variable domain in full (rest from reference TRBV28 and TRBJ1-5): DVKVTQSSRYLVKRTGEKVFLECVQDMDHENMFWYRQDPGLGLRLIYFSYDVKMKEKGDIPEGYSVSREKKERFSLILESASTNQTSMYLCASSLGTLTGQPQHFGDGTRLSIL.

The chain couples TRBV4-1 to TRBJ2-1; TCRdb designates TRBD1, a call that cannot be tested without DNA. Germline CDR1 and CDR2: MGHRA and YSYEKL. The CDR3 runs to 14 residues. CDR3: CASRHPGQGYEQFF.

CDR3 in amino acids: CASTREEYTEAFF. This chain links TRBV9 with TRBJ1-1. CDR3 size: 13 residues. Germline lookup yields CDR1 SGDLS and CDR2 YYNGEE.

This chain links TRBV2 with TRBJ2-2; TCRdb returns TRBD2, unconfirmable since there is no DNA. Germline loops: CDR1 SNHLY, CDR2 FYNNEI. This CDR3 has 17 amino acids. CDR3 region: CASSPSWLAANTGELFF.

CDR3 region: CASSLTAGYTDTQYF. This chain joins TRBV7-2 and TRBJ2-3; the TCRdb call, TRBD1, lacks DNA for checking. This CDR3 comprises 15 residues. Germline CDR1 and CDR2: SGHTA and FQGNSA.

The chain combines TRBV12-3 or TRBV12-4 with TRBJ1-1; TCRdb's D gene call, TRBD1, goes unchecked for lack of DNA. CDR3 size: 16 residues. CDR3 residues: CASSLGQGAGNTEAFF.

The rearrangement uses TRBV16 and TRBJ1-5; the D gene TCRdb calls, TRBD1, cannot be checked with no DNA. Germline V lookup: CDR1 KGHSY, CDR2 FQNENV. This CDR3 contains 15 residues. CDR3 sequence: CASSQGDRPSQPQHF. The variable domain in full, with the rest retrieved from reference TRBV16 and TRBJ1-5, is GEEVAQTPKHLVRGEGQKAKLYCAPIKGHSYVFWYQQVLKNEFKFLISFQNENVFDETGMPKERFSAKCLPNSPCSLEIQATKLEDSAVYFCASSQGDRPSQPQHFGDGTRLSIL.

This chain uses TRBV20-1 with TRBJ1-3; as DNA is missing, the TRBD1 call by TCRdb cannot be tested. The CDR3 has 13 residues. CDR1 DFQATT and CDR2 SNEGSKA come from the germline V gene (reference sequence). CDR3 protein: CSARPGGGNTIYF.

This sequence joins TRBV2 and TRBJ2-1; TCRdb returns TRBD2, unconfirmable since there is no DNA. The CDR3 length is 16 residues. Germline V CDR1 and CDR2: SNHLY, FYNNEI. CDR3 sequence reads: CASSEYSGRTYNEQFF.

The chain is built from TRBV6-5 and TRBJ2-7; without DNA, the TCRdb call of TRBD1 cannot be checked. Germline values: CDR1 MNHEY, CDR2 SVGAGI. The CDR3 loop spans 14 amino acids. The CDR3: CASSYEQGRYEQYF.

This rearrangement joins TRBV5-1 to TRBJ2-3. The CDR3 length is 13 residues. CDR1 and CDR2 (germline): SGHRS, YFSETQ. The chain's CDR3 is CAGSSIGTDTQYF. Full variable domain (remainder filled in from reference TRBV5-1 and TRBJ2-3): KAGVTQTPRYLIKTRGQQVTLSCSPISGHRSVSWYQQTPGQGLQFLFEYFSETQRNKGNFPGRFSGRQFSNSRSEMNVSTLELGDSALYLCAGSSIGTDTQYFGPGTRLTVL.

The V call is TRBV24-1, the J call TRBJ2-3; with no DNA, the TCRdb D assignment of TRBD1 cannot be verified. The V gene's germline CDR1 is KGHDR and CDR2 SFDVKD. The CDR3 has 13 amino acids. The chain's CDR3 is CATQGIWTDTQYF.

CDR3 in amino acids: CASRVASSGANVLTF. The J gene is TRBJ2-6, the V gene TRBV12-3 or TRBV12-4. There are 15 residues in the CDR3.